Below are 27 T cell receptor beta chains sequenced from a single sample in a study of human T cells and chemical hapten exposure (dated by TCRdb to about 2021). Libraries came from RACE. TCRdb names NextSeq 500 as the instrument used. TCRdb trimmed public reads at Q25 via fastp, called clones via MiXCR and kept in-frame beta chains. Rows with a matching CDR3 protein are joined into one entry that keeps the most common DNA and genes. The sample has more than 150,000 distinct CDR3 sequences on record, nearly 30% of them singletons. The leading ten clones occupy roughly 3% of the sample. In light of the paper, this sample's time point label describes: pre-sensitization, week 0. In the paper's terms, the treatment or condition label means: therapeutic diphenylcyclopropenone sensitization with weekly scalp DPC. Sequencing was performed on whole blood, taken in connection with sensitization to the hapten diphenylcyclopropenone (DPC). The receptors were sampled from a woman aged 25 to 39 with alopecia areata. Some clones in this sample may be carry-over from other donors' samples.

A few counts support this clonotype. The J gene is TRBJ2-3, the V gene TRBV29-1, with D perhaps TRBD1 or TRBD2 (5 bases each). The CDR3 is 14 amino acids. The ends were cut back, 7 bases at V and 2 bases at J, with 16 bases in the middle. Germline V lookup: CDR1 SQVTM, CDR2 ANQGSEA. CDR3 nucleotides: TGCAGCGGCTTCGGGACGCTCCTCACAGATACGCAGTATTTT. Amino acid sequence: CSGFGTLLTDTQYF.

The chain is built from TRBV6-2 or TRBV6-3 and TRBJ2-4, with 7 bases aligning to TRBD1. The CDR3 contains 14 residues. The germline V gene has CDR1 MNHEY and CDR2 SVGEGT. Trimming at V came to 5 bases and at J to 6 bases, leaving 7 bases not matched to a gene. The CDR3, as DNA: TGTGCCAGCAGTAGGCCGGGACAGAGAAACATTCAGTACTTC. Amino acids: CASSRPGQRNIQYF.

This clonotype was picked up a small number of times. The chain recombines TRBV4-3 with TRBJ2-7; TRBD1 matches 7 bases. Germline V CDR1 and CDR2: LGHNA, YSLEER. Unmatched junction bases numbered 3, after V lost 0 bases and J lost 1 base. This CDR3 has 15 residues. The CDR3 DNA sequence: TGCGCCAGCAGCCAAGAGGGCAGGGGGTCCTACGAGCAGTACTTC. Translating it yields CASSQEGRGSYEQYF.

This clonotype came up many times. The rearrangement links TRBV9 to TRBJ2-7, with D perhaps TRBD2 (6 bases). Germline V gene lookup returns CDR1 SGDLS and CDR2 YYNGEE. The CDR3 runs to 16 residues. Trimming removed 2 bases at V and 3 bases at J, with 18 bases between. CDR3 region: CASSVGTAGPNYEQYF. The CDR3, as DNA: TGTGCCAGCAGCGTCGGGACTGCCGGGCCTAACTACGAGCAGTACTTC.

There are a few counts of this clonotype. The V gene is TRBV9, the J gene TRBJ2-1, with a tentative D call TRBD2 (5 bases). Deletions cut 4 bases from V and 5 bases from J, with 19 bases between. Germline values: CDR1 SGDLS, CDR2 YYNGEE. The CDR3 is 16 amino acids. The DNA of the CDR3 is TGTGCCAGCAGCCCCCATCGGAGGCCCGGAGACAATGAGCAGTTCTTC. The encoded protein is CASSPHRRPGDNEQFF.

This clonotype was observed a handful of times. The V and J genes are TRBV20-1 and TRBJ2-5; 12 bases match TRBD2. Trimming removed 1 base from V and 9 bases from J; junction bases left unmatched: 9. The CDR3 spans 15 residues. From germline, CDR1 is DFQATT and CDR2 SNEGSKA (reference sequence). This CDR3 reads CSARALAGGRQAQYF. CDR3 sequence (DNA): TGCAGTGCTAGAGCACTAGCGGGGGGCAGGCAGGCCCAGTACTTC.

This rearrangement joins TRBV5-1 to TRBJ1-1, with D tentatively TRBD1 (5 bases). Germline CDR1 reads SGHRS; CDR2 reads YFSETQ. The germline V and J ends were trimmed by 4 bases and 4 bases, with 17 bases remaining between them. The CDR3 loop spans 15 amino acids. CDR3 residues: CASSPSRQWSTEAFF. CDR3 nucleotides: TGCGCCAGCAGCCCGTCGAGACAGTGGAGCACTGAAGCTTTCTTT.

This clonotype was observed a few times. V gene TRBV6-6 combines with J gene TRBJ1-2; the D gene is possibly TRBD1 (5 bases). Deletions cut 0 bases from V and 5 bases from J, with 16 bases between. This CDR3 region has 16 residues. Germline V gives CDR1 MNHNY, CDR2 SVGAGI (reference sequence). The CDR3 sequence: CASSYSGRALGYGYTF. The CDR3 DNA sequence: TGTGCCAGCAGTTACTCGGGCAGGGCTCTGGGATATGGCTACACCTTC.

The chain uses TRBV29-1 and TRBJ1-1, with D perhaps TRBD1 (6 bases). Germline V CDR1 and CDR2: SQVTM, ANQGSEA. Trimming removed 3 bases from V and 6 bases from J, with 23 bases in between. This CDR3 spans 16 amino acids. In nucleotides, the CDR3 is TGCAGCGTTGAGGGTTTTGGCATTCGGGGGGCCCCTGAAGCTTTCTTT. Translating it yields CSVEGFGIRGAPEAFF.

The chain carries TRBV7-2 and TRBJ2-3, with D unclear. CDR1 is SGHTA, CDR2 FQGNSA, per germline. The CDR3 has 13 residues. Trimming left V 4 bases short and J 4 bases short, with 9 bases between. CDR3 loop: CASSSYEADTQYF. The CDR3 region has the DNA TGTGCCAGCAGCTCGTATGAGGCAGATACGCAGTATTTT.

This chain links TRBV30 with TRBJ1-1; TRBD1 matches 7 bases. V lost 3 bases to trimming and J lost 0 bases; unmatched junction nucleotides: 1. Germline loops: CDR1 GTSNPN, CDR2 SVGIG (reference sequence). The CDR3 sequence is 13 residues long. The CDR3 protein is CAWRQGMNTEAFF. DNA of the CDR3: TGTGCCTGGAGACAGGGGATGAACACTGAAGCTTTCTTT.

The chain joins TRBV29-1 to TRBJ1-1; 7 bases match TRBD1. Germline assignment: CDR1 SQVTM and CDR2 ANQGSEA. This CDR3 contains 13 residues. V shed 4 bases and J 3 bases; nucleotides not matched to a gene: 5. The CDR3 region is CSVAQTGDTEAFF. CDR3 DNA sequence: TGCAGCGTTGCGCAAACAGGGGACACTGAAGCTTTCTTT.

The rearrangement joins TRBV7-9 to TRBJ1-1, with 7 bases fitting TRBD1. Germline V gene data show CDR1 as SEHNR and CDR2 as FQNEAQ (reference sequence). This CDR3 is 14 amino acids long. Trimming took 5 bases from V and 2 from J; bases not matched to a gene: 5. The chain's CDR3 is CASSPGTDNTEAFF. CDR3 nucleotides: TGTGCCAGCAGCCCCGGGACAGATAACACTGAAGCTTTCTTT.

This clonotype was observed a handful of times. The V call is TRBV29-1, the J call TRBJ2-5, with D possibly matching TRBD2 (5 bases). This CDR3 has 13 amino acids. The V gene's germline CDR1 is SQVTM and CDR2 ANQGSEA. CDR3 amino acids: CKEEELAGETQYF. The CDR3 DNA reads as TGCAAAGAAGAGGAGCTAGCAGGCGAGACCCAGTACTTC. Using reference TRBV29-1 and TRBJ2-5 for the parts outside the CDR3, the full variable domain is SAVISQKPSRDICQRGTSLTIQCQVDSQVTMMFWYRQQPGQSLTLIATANQGSEATYESGFVIDKFPISRPNLTFSTLTVSNMSPEDSSIYLCKEEELAGETQYFGPGTRLLVL.

This clonotype was counted a few times. V gene TRBV5-1 combines with J gene TRBJ2-7; 10 bases are shared with TRBD1. CDR3 size: 14 residues. V lost 4 bases and J lost 6; bases outside the gene matches: 7. Germline loops: CDR1 SGHRS, CDR2 YFSETQ. CDR3 nucleotides: TGCGCCAGCAGCCTCTGGACAGGGGGAAGCGAGCAGTACTTC. This codes for CASSLWTGGSEQYF.

This clonotype was seen more than once but under ten times. This chain connects TRBV20-1 to TRBJ2-6; TRBD2 might be the D (5 bases). Germline-derived CDR1 and CDR2 are DFQATT and SNEGSKA (reference sequence). The CDR3 extends over 16 amino acids. The ends were cut back, 2 bases at V and 4 bases at J, with 15 bases in the middle. In DNA, the CDR3 is TGCAGTGCTAGACCGCCCGGGGTGTCGGGGGCCAACGTCCTGACTTTC. Protein sequence: CSARPPGVSGANVLTF.

The chain carries TRBV7-9 and TRBJ2-1; 10 bases align to TRBD2. CDR1 and CDR2 (germline): SEHNR, FQNEAQ (reference sequence). V lost 3 bases, J lost 7 bases, and 6 bases stayed unmatched. The CDR3 length is 15 residues. CDR3 loop: CASSFVSGGANEQFF. DNA for the CDR3: TGTGCCAGCAGCTTCGTAAGCGGGGGGGCAAATGAGCAGTTCTTC. Complete variable domain (other parts from reference TRBV7-9 and TRBJ2-1): DTGVSQNPRHKITKRGQNVTFRCDPISEHNRLYWYRQTLGQGPEFLTYFQNEAQLEKSRLLSDRFSAERPKGSFSTLEIQRTEQGDSAMYLCASSFVSGGANEQFFGPGTRLTVL.

This chain uses TRBV20-1 with TRBJ1-5; 10 nucleotides align to TRBD1. The CDR3 consists of 14 residues. The V gene's germline CDR1 is DFQATT and CDR2 SNEGSKA (reference sequence). Trimming took 5 bases from V and 4 from J; bases not matched to a gene: 5. As DNA, the CDR3 is TGCAGTGCTCCAAGGACAGGGGGGAATCAGCCCCAGCATTTT. Its translation is CSAPRTGGNQPQHF.

The chain recombines TRBV20-1 with TRBJ2-3, with D hard to call. Trimming left V 6 bases short and J 4 bases short, with 11 bases between. This CDR3 is built from 12 residues. Germline V lookup: CDR1 DFQATT, CDR2 SNEGSKA (reference sequence). As DNA, the CDR3 is TGCAGTGCCCCTCAAGGTGCAGATACGCAGTATTTT. It codes for CSAPQGADTQYF.

This chain uses TRBV21-1 with TRBJ1-2; the D segment call TRBD1 is taken from the table without a DNA check. TRBV21-1 constitutes a pseudogene. The CDR3 loop spans 13 amino acids. The CDR3 sequence: CASIPRPDYGYTF. The CDR3 nucleotides are TGTGCCAGCATCCCCCGGCCGGACTATGGCTACACCTTC.

The table lists this clonotype with a few counts. At one boundary the junction diverges from the germline segment, which might be a read error. This chain connects TRBV7-2 to TRBJ1-1, with D possibly being TRBD1 (6 bases). The CDR3 totals 13 residues. The germline V gene has CDR1 SGHTA and CDR2 FQGNSA. This chain's CDR3 is CASSLVSGEAMIF. The CDR3 DNA follows: TGTGCCAGCAGCTTAGTGTCAGGGGAGGCGATGATCTTT.

The chain joins TRBV9 to TRBJ2-3; a weak D match, TRBD1 (6 bases). The V end was cut by 4 bases, the J end by 3 bases, with 15 bases between. This CDR3 region has 15 residues. Germline CDR1 SGDLS, CDR2 YYNGEE. CDR3 sequence (DNA): TGTGCCAGCAGCAATAAGGACAGTAGAACAGATACGCAGTATTTT. This codes for CASSNKDSRTDTQYF.

The DNA of the CDR3 is TGTGCCAGCACTCCCGCAGGTAGCAATCAGCCCCAGCATTTT. It is translated as CASTPAGSNQPQHF. V gene TRBV6-2 or TRBV6-3 combines with J gene TRBJ1-5; D ambiguous. CDR1 and CDR2 (germline): MNHEY, SVGEGT. The CDR3 covers 14 residues. Trimming pared 7 bases from V and 0 bases from J, leaving 10 bases between.

This clonotype was counted a few times. The chain is built from TRBV2 and TRBJ2-5; no reliable D call. The V gene lost 5 bases and the J gene lost 4 bases, with 14 bases spanning the gap. From germline, CDR1 is SNHLY and CDR2 FYNNEI. This CDR3 has 14 residues. CDR3 sequence: CASSSRRSRETQYF. In DNA form, the CDR3 reads TGTGCCAGCAGTTCTCGACGGTCTAGAGAGACCCAGTACTTC.

This clonotype was seen repeatedly, ten times or more. The CDR3 loop is CSVAGQDGQPQHF. CDR3 DNA: TGCAGCGTTGCTGGACAGGACGGGCAGCCCCAGCATTTT. The chain employs TRBV29-1 and TRBJ1-5, with TRBD1 identical over 7 bases. The CDR3 extends over 13 amino acids. From germline, CDR1 is SQVTM and CDR2 ANQGSEA. The V gene end was trimmed by 4 bases and the J gene end by 7 bases; junction bases not matched to a gene: 7.

The table lists this clonotype with a few counts. The V call is TRBV9, the J call TRBJ2-2; 10 bases line up with TRBD1. Losses at the gene ends were 3 bases for V and 9 bases for J; bases not matched to a gene: 8. Germline V CDR1 and CDR2: SGDLS, YYNGEE. This CDR3 contains 15 residues. The CDR3, as DNA: TGTGCCAGCAGCGCCCGGGACAGGGGTCCATGGGAGCTGTTTTTT. Protein product: CASSARDRGPWELFF.

In its sample, this clonotype was seen a few times. The CDR3 sequence is CASSEIQGAWNSPLHF. In nucleotides, the CDR3 is TGTGCCAGCAGTGAGATACAGGGGGCCTGGAATTCACCCCTCCACTTT. The V gene is TRBV28, the J gene TRBJ1-6; 9 bases agree with TRBD1. CDR3 length: 16 residues. Germline loops: CDR1 MDHEN, CDR2 SYDVKM. V lost 5 bases and J lost 7; bases outside the gene matches: 9.